The 18 T cell receptor beta chains below were found in one sample sequenced in a study of T cells after posttransplantation cyclophosphamide. Clones were sequenced by immunoSEQ multiplex PCR, and TCRdb holds only the in-frame ones, with some missing. The table lists about 5,400 clones, with no singletons. Cyclophosphamide on days +3 and +4 followed busulfan-fludarabine conditioning and a marrow graft. The specimen comprised PBMCs, sampled after allogeneic stem cell transplant with posttransplant cyclophosphamide. The receptor source for this set is a female patient younger than 45 who received an allogeneic stem cell transplant from an unrelated donor, was CMV-positive, and had acute and chronic GVHD. Some T cells may originate from the graft donor.

This clone was detected ten times or more. The genes are TRBV10-3 and TRBJ2-3; D gene uncertain. This CDR3 contains 14 residues. The V gene lost 2 bases and the J gene lost 3 bases, with 9 bases spanning the gap. The germline CDR1 and CDR2 sequences are ENHRY and SYGVKD. CDR3 residues: CAISEMGPTDTQYF. The CDR3 coding sequence is TGTGCCATCAGTGAGATGGGCCCGACAGATACGCAGTATTTT.

This clone was counted ten times or more. The chain uses TRBV7-9 and TRBJ1-1; TRBD1 might be the D (5 bases). V shed 5 bases and J shed 12 bases, with 22 bases lying between them. Germline-derived CDR1 and CDR2 are SEHNR and FQNEAQ (reference sequence). There are 14 residues in the CDR3. Written as DNA, the CDR3 is TGTGCCAGCAGCCCCACTAGCGGGACCCGGTCATCTTTCTTT. Translated, it gives CASSPTSGTRSSFF.

This clone was detected a few times. The V call is TRBV7-2, the J call TRBJ2-5; 7 bases fit TRBD2. The J call may be in error: the DNA end matches TRBJ2-7 better. The CDR3 has 15 amino acids. From germline, CDR1 is SGHTA and CDR2 FQGNSA. Written as DNA, the CDR3 is TGTGCCAGCAGCTTAGGCGGGAGAGGGACCTACGAGCAGTACTTC. Amino acids: CASSLGGRGTYEQYF.

This clone was counted many times. This chain links TRBV5-6 with TRBJ2-5; 10 nucleotides align to TRBD2. CDR3 length: 14 residues. Germline CDR1 and CDR2: SGHDT and YYEEEE. V was pared by 0 bases and J by 4 bases, with 0 bases of the junction left unmatched. CDR3 coding DNA: TGTGCCAGCAGCTTGGGACTAGCGGGAGAGACCCAGTACTTC. Amino acids: CASSLGLAGETQYF.

This clone was seen at least ten times. V usage is TRBV19 and J usage is TRBJ1-4; D is undetermined. The CDR3 is 13 amino acids. From germline, CDR1 is LNHDA and CDR2 SQIVND (reference sequence). Trimming took off 8 bases at V and 6 bases at J, with 13 bases between the two ends. CDR3 region: CASYGQYHEKLFF. DNA of the CDR3: TGTGCCAGTTATGGGCAGTACCATGAAAAACTGTTTTTT.

This clone was counted ten times or more. J is TRBJ2-2 and V is TRBV7-3; weak D call: TRBD2 (5 bases). Trimming pared 5 bases from V and 3 bases from J, leaving 10 bases between. This CDR3 has 14 amino acids. Germline V gene data show CDR1 as SGHTA and CDR2 as FQGTGA. CDR3 bases: TGTGCCAGCAGCCTCGCGAGGGACACCGGGGAGCTGTTTTTT. Residues: CASSLARDTGELFF.

This clone was counted ten times or more. The chain couples TRBV5-1 to TRBJ1-5; 9 bases are a match to TRBD1. CDR3 length: 14 amino acids. J was trimmed by 5 bases and V by 2 bases; bases with no gene match: 2. CDR1 and CDR2 from the germline V gene are SGHRS and YFSETQ. The chain's CDR3 is CASSFGDRDQPQHF. The CDR3 DNA reads TGCGCCAGCAGCTTCGGGGACAGGGATCAGCCCCAGCATTTT.

This clone occurred a few times. The V call is TRBV5-1, the J call TRBJ2-5; D not resolved. The V gene lost 0 bases and the J gene lost 0 bases, with 6 bases spanning the gap. Looked up from germline, CDR1 is SGHRS and CDR2 is YFSETQ. CDR3 size: 14 residues. DNA for the CDR3: TGCGCCAGCAGCTTGGAACGGTACCAAGAGACCCAGTACTTC. Encoded protein: CASSLERYQETQYF.

At least ten counts were recorded for this clone. V and J are TRBV4-3 and TRBJ2-4, with D maybe TRBD2 (6 bases). V was cut by 1 base and J by 7 bases, with 20 bases left in between. Germline V CDR1 and CDR2: LGHNA, YSLEER. This CDR3 spans 17 amino acids. For the CDR3, the DNA is TGCGCCAGCAGCCAAGGAGAGGGACTTCTGGAGGAGAACATTCAGTACTTC. It yields the protein CASSQGEGLLEENIQYF.

This clone was seen many times. This chain links TRBV13 with TRBJ2-4; maybe TRBD2 (5 bases). Germline loops: CDR1 PRHDT, CDR2 FYEKMQ (reference sequence). The CDR3 extends over 16 amino acids. Trimming took off 5 bases at V and 0 bases at J, with 14 bases between the two ends. CDR3 nucleotides: TGTGCCAGCAGCGCCCCCCAAGAGGGAGCCAAAAACATTCAGTACTTC. This sequence encodes CASSAPQEGAKNIQYF.

This clone was seen repeatedly, ten times or more. The gene calls are TRBV21-1 and TRBJ2-2; TRBD1 is the table's D call, not checked against the DNA. TRBV21-1 is assigned pseudogene status. The CDR3 covers 16 residues. The CDR3 protein is CASSKGQGANTGELFF. Written as DNA, the CDR3 is TGTGCCAGCAGCAAGGGACAGGGGGCGAACACCGGGGAGCTGTTTTTT.

This clone was detected many times. The DNA of the CDR3 is TGTGCCAGCAGACTCCGGGACAATAGAAGAGAGCAGTTCTTC. Protein product: CASRLRDNRREQFF. The rearrangement uses TRBV7-8 and TRBJ2-1, with D possibly matching TRBD1 (6 bases). Germline V gene lookup returns CDR1 SGHVS and CDR2 FQNEAQ. The V gene lost 6 bases and the J gene lost 10 bases, with 19 bases spanning the gap. CDR3 length: 14 residues.

This clone was counted at least ten times. The chain has TRBV7-9 and TRBJ2-5; tentative D call: TRBD1 (6 bases). There are 11 residues in the CDR3. V shed 7 bases and J shed 5 bases, with 8 bases lying between them. Looked up from germline, CDR1 is SEHNR and CDR2 is FQNEAQ (reference sequence). The CDR3 is CASTRGETQYF. The DNA for the CDR3 is TGTGCCAGCACTAGGGGGGAGACCCAGTACTTC.

This clone was counted many times. The chain links TRBV2 to TRBJ2-7; 9 nucleotides agree with TRBD1. V lost 8 bases and J lost 6; bases outside the gene matches: 2. Germline values: CDR1 SNHLY, CDR2 FYNNEI. CDR3 size: 11 residues. The CDR3 nucleotides read TGTGCCAGCCAGGGACAGGGCGAGCAGTACTTC. It is translated as CASQGQGEQYF. Variable domain in full (rest from reference TRBV2 and TRBJ2-7): EPEVTQTPSHQVTQMGQEVILRCVPISNHLYFYWYRQILGQKVEFLVSFYNNEISEKSEIFDDQFSVERPDGSNFTLKIRSTKLEDSAMYFCASQGQGEQYFGPGTRLTVT.

This clone was found many times. The chain is built from TRBV5-1 and TRBJ2-1; no clear D gene. The CDR3 totals 15 residues. The germline V gene encodes CDR1 SGHRS and CDR2 YFSETQ. Trimming removed 4 bases at V and 4 bases at J, with 15 bases between. The CDR3 sequence: CASSPLSDGYNEQFF. CDR3 sequence (DNA): TGCGCCAGCAGCCCACTAAGCGACGGTTACAATGAGCAGTTCTTC.

This clone has a count of ten or more. This chain links TRBV7-9 with TRBJ1-1; TRBD1 matches 7 bases. This CDR3 is built from 13 residues. The trim removed 3 bases at V and 5 bases at J, leaving 3 bases unmatched. CDR1 and CDR2 (germline): SEHNR, FQNEAQ (reference sequence). The CDR3 region has the DNA TGTGCCAGCAGCTTGGGACAGAGAACTGAAGCTTTCTTT. Residues: CASSLGQRTEAFF.

This clone came up many times. This rearrangement joins TRBV7-8 to TRBJ2-2, with TRBD2 as a possible D gene (6 bases). This CDR3 region has 16 residues. Trimming removed 5 bases from V and 1 base from J, with 14 bases in between. Germline CDR1 is SGHVS and CDR2 is FQNEAQ. This CDR3 reads CASSASHGRNTGELFF. The CDR3 DNA is TGTGCCAGCAGCGCATCACACGGGAGGAACACCGGGGAGCTGTTTTTT.

This clone occurred many times. The gene calls are TRBV25-1 and TRBJ2-3; possibly TRBD2 for D (6 bases). Germline lookup yields CDR1 MGHDK and CDR2 SYGVNS. The CDR3 spans 16 residues. V shed 1 base and J shed 4 bases, with 15 bases lying between them. This CDR3 is CASSESGPRRADTQYF. The CDR3 DNA follows: TGTGCCAGCAGTGAATCAGGACCCCGGAGGGCAGATACGCAGTATTTT.